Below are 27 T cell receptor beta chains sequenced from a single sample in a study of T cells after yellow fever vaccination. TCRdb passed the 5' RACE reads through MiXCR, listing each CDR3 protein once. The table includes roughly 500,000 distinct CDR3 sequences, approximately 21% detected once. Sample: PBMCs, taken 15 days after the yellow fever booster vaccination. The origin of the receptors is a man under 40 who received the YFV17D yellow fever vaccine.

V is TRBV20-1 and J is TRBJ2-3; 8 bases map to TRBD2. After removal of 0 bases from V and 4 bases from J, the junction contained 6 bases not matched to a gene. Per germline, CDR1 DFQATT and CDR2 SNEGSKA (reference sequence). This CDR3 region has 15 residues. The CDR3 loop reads CSARDPGGRSDTQYF. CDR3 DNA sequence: TGCAGTGCTAGAGATCCTGGCGGGAGGTCAGATACGCAGTATTTT.

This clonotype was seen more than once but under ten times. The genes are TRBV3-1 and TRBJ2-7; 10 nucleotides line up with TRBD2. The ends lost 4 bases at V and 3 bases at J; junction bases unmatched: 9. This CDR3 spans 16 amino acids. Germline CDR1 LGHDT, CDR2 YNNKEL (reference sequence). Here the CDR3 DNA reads TGTGCCAGCAGCCGAACTACTAGCGGGAACTTCTACGAGCAGTACTTC. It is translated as CASSRTTSGNFYEQYF.

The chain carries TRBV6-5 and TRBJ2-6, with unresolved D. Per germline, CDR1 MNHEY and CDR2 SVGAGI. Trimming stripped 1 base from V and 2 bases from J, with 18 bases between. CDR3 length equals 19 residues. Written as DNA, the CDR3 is TGTGCCAGCAGTTACTGGTCGGAGCCACTTAGGACTGGGGCCAACGTCCTGACTTTC. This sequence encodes CASSYWSEPLRTGANVLTF.

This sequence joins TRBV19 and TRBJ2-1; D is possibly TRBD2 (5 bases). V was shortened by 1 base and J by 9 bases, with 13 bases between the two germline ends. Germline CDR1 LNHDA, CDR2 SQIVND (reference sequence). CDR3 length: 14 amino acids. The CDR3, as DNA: TGTGCCAGTAGTATAGTGGTGGGAGAAGTTGAGCAGTTCTTC. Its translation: CASSIVVGEVEQFF.

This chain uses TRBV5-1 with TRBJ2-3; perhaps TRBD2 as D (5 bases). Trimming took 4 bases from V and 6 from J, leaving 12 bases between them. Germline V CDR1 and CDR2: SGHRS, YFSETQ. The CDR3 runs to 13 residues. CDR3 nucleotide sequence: TGCGCCAGCAGCGTCGGACTGGGCGATACGCAGTATTTT. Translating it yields CASSVGLGDTQYF.

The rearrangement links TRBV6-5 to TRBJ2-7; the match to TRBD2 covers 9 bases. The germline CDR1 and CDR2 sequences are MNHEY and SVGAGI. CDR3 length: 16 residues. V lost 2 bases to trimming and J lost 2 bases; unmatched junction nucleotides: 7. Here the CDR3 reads CASSYEGSGSPYEQYF. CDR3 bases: TGTGCCAGCAGTTACGAAGGTAGCGGGAGCCCCTACGAGCAGTACTTC.

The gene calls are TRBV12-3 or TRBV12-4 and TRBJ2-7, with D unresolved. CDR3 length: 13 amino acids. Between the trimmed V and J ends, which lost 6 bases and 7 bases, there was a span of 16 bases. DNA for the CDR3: TGTGCCAGCAGGAGTATGGGGTCGGGTGAGCAGTACTTC. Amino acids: CASRSMGSGEQYF.

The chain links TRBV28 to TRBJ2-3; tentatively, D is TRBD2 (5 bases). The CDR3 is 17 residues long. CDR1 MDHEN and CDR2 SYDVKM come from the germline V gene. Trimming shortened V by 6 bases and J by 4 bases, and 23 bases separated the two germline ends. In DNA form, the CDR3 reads TGTGCCAGCAGCTATTGGGAGCCGGCGTTTGCCCCAGATACGCAGTATTTT. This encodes CASSYWEPAFAPDTQYF.

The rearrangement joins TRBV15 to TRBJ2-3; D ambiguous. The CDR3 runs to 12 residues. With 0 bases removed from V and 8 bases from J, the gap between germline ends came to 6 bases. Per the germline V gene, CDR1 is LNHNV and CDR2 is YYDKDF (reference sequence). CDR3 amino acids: CATSRDFGTQYF. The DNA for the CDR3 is TGTGCCACCAGCAGAGATTTCGGTACGCAGTATTTT. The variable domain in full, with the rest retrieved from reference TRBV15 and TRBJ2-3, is DAMVIQNPRYQVTQFGKPVTLSCSQTLNHNVMYWYQQKSSQAPKLLFHYYDKDFNNEADTPDNFQSRRPNTSFCFLDIRSPGLGDTAMYLCATSRDFGTQYFGPGTRLTVL.

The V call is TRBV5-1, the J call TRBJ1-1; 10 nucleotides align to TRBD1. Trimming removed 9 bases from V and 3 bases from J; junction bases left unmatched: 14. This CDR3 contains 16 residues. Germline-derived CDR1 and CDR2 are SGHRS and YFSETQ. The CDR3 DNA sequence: TGCGCCAAGTTACGTGGACAGGGGGAGGGAGACACTGAAGCTTTCTTT. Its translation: CAKLRGQGEGDTEAFF.

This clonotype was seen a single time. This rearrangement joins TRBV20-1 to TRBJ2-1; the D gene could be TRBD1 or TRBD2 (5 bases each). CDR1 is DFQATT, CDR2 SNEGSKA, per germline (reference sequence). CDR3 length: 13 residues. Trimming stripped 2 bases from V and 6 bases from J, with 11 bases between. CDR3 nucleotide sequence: TGCAGTGCTAGACACGGGACCACCAATGAGCAGTTCTTC. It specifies CSARHGTTNEQFF.

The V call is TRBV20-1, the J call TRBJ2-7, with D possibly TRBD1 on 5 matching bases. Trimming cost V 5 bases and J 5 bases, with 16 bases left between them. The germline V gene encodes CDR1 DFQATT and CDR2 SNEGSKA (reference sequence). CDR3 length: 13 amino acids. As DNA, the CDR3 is TGCAGTGCTCCGACAGACCTGGTACACGAGCAGTACTTC. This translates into CSAPTDLVHEQYF.

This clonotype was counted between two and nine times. As DNA, the CDR3 is TGTGCCAGCAGTTTATCGGCCCGGGAGGAGCAGTTCTTC. It yields the protein CASSLSAREEQFF. This chain connects TRBV12-3 or TRBV12-4 to TRBJ2-1; the D gene is possibly TRBD2 (6 bases). The CDR3 length is 13 residues. V was cut by 2 bases and J by 10 bases, with 12 bases left in between.

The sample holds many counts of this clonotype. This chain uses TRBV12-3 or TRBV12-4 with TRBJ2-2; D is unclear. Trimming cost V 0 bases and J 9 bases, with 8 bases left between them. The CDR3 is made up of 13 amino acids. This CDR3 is CASSLAGIRELFF. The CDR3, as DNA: TGTGCCAGCAGTTTAGCGGGCATCAGGGAGCTGTTTTTT.

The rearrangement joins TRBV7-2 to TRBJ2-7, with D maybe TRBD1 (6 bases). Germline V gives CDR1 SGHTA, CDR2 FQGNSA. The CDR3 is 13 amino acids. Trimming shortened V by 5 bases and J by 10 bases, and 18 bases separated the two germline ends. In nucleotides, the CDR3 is TGTGCCAGCAGCCAGACAGGAGCCTTACGCCAGTACTTC. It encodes CASSQTGALRQYF.

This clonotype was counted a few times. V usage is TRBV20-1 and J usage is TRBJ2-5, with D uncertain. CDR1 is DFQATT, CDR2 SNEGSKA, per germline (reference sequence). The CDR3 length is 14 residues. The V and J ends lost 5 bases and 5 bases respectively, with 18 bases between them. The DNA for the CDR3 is TGCAGTGCTCCCCCGTTGGTAGTGGTGGAGACCCAGTACTTC. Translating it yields CSAPPLVVVETQYF.

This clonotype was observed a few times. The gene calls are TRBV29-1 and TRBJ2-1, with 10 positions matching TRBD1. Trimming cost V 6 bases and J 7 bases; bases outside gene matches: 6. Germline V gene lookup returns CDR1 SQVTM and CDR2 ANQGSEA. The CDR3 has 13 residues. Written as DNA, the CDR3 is TGCAGCGTATCGGGACAGGGGATAAATGAGCAGTTCTTC. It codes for CSVSGQGINEQFF.

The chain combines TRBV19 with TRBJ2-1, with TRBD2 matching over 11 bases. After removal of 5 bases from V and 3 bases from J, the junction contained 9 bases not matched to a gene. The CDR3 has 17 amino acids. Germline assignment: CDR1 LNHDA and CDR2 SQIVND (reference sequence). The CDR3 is CASSGPGTSGLYNEQFF. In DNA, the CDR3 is TGTGCCAGTAGTGGACCCGGGACTAGCGGACTCTACAATGAGCAGTTCTTC.

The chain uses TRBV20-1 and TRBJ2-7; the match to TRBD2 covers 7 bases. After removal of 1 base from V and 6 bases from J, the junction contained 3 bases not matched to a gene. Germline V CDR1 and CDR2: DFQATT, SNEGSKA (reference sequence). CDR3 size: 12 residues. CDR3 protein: CSARGGGFEQYF. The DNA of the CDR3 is TGCAGTGCTAGAGGGGGGGGGTTCGAGCAGTACTTC.

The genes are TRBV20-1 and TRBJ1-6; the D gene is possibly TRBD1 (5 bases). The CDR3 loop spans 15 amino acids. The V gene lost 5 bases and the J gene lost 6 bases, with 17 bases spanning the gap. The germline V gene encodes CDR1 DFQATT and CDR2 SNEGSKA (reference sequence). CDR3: CSAYQGDGGNSPLHF. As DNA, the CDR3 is TGCAGTGCTTATCAGGGTGATGGGGGTAATTCACCCCTCCACTTT.

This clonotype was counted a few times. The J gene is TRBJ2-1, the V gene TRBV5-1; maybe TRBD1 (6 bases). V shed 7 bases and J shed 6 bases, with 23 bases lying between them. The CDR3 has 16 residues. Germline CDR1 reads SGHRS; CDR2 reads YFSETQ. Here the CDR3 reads CASGGSGTKAPNEQFF. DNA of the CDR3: TGCGCCAGCGGGGGCTCCGGGACAAAAGCACCCAATGAGCAGTTCTTC.

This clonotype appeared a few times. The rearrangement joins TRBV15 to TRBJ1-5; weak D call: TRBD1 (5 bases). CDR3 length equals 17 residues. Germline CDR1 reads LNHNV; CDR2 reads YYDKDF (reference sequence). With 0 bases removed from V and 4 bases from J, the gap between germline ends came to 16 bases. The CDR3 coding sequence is TGTGCCACCAGCAGAGAACCCCCGGGACCCCTAAATCAGCCCCAGCATTTT. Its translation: CATSREPPGPLNQPQHF.

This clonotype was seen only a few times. Written as DNA, the CDR3 is TGCAGTGTGACCAGGCCGGGGGCCAACGTCCTGACTTTC. Residues: CSVTRPGANVLTF. This chain links TRBV20-1 with TRBJ2-6; D is unclear. V was trimmed by 7 bases and J by 4 bases, leaving 11 bases between them. CDR1 and CDR2 (germline): DFQATT, SNEGSKA (reference sequence). CDR3 length: 13 residues.

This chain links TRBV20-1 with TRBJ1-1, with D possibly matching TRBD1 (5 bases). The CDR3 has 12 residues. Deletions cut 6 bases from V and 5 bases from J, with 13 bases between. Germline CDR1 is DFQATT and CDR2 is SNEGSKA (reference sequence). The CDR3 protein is CSASQGRTEAFF. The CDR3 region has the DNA TGCAGTGCAAGTCAGGGTCGGACTGAAGCTTTCTTT.

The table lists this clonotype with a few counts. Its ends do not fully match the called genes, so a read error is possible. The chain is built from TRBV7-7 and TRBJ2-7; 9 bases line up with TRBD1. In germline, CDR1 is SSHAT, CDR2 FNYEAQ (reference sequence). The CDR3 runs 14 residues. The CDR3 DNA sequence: TGTGCTAGCAGCACTGACAGGGGGATCTACGAGCAGTACTTC. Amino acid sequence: CASSTDRGIYEQYF.

The CDR3 DNA sequence: TGTGCCAGCAGCATTGGGACTAGCGCGATCACAGATACGCAGTATTTT. It encodes CASSIGTSAITDTQYF. The chain recombines TRBV7-6 with TRBJ2-3, with 10 bases matching TRBD2. The CDR3 loop spans 16 amino acids. V trimming: 5 bases; J trimming: 2 bases; junction bases outside the gene matches: 7. Per the germline V gene, CDR1 is SGHVS and CDR2 is FNYEAQ.

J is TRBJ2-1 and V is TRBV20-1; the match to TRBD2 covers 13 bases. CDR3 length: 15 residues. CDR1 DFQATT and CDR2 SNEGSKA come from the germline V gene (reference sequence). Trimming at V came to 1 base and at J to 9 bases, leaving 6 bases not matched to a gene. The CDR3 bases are TGCAGTGCTAGAGTTGGACTAGCGGGAGTCGGTGAGCAGTTCTTC. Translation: CSARVGLAGVGEQFF.